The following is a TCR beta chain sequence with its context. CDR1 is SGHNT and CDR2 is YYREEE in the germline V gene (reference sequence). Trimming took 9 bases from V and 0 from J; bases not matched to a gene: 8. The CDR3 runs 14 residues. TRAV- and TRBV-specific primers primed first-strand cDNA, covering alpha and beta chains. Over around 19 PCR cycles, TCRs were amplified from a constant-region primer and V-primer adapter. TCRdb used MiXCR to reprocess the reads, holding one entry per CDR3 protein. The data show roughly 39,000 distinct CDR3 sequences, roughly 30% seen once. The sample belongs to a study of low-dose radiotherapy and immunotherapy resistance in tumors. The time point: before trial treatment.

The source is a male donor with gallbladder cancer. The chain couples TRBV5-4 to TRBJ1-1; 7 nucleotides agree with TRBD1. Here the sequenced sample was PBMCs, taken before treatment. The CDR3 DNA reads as TGTGCCACCGAGAACAGGGGAATGAACACTGAAGCTTTCTTT. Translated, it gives CATENRGMNTEAFF.